Included here is one TCR beta chain sequence, with context. The antigen is undetermined. The data stem from a study of cytomegalovirus exposure and HLA in healthy donors. General study findings and limits: The authors listed 180 or so TCR beta chains as cytomegalovirus-associated. A link between a missense DCLRE1C variant and TCR beta V- and J-gene trimming emerged from a later analysis. It is likely that the observed cluster of highly shared sequence variants was a sequencing artifact. CMV serostatus was the sole immune exposure data available.

The germline V gene encodes CDR1 MRHNA and CDR2 SNTAGT. The CDR3 is 15 amino acids. V dropped 6 bases and J dropped 0; count of bases not matched to a gene: 4. The primer mix had 60 Vbeta and 13 Jbeta primers. This table comes from immunoSEQ multiplex PCR, and its TCRdb copy is limited to in-frame clones, with some not included. The sample gives approximately 110,000 clones, roughly 82% of which show up once; around 14% is in the top ten. The sample was PBMCs. The sequence was obtained from a woman aged 60-75 years in good health and CMV-seropositive. The chain is built from TRBV6-4 and TRBJ2-3; 9 bases agree with TRBD1. The CDR3 here is CASRRTGVSTDTQYF. CDR3 nucleotides: TGTGCCAGCAGGAGGACAGGGGTTAGCACAGATACGCAGTATTTT.